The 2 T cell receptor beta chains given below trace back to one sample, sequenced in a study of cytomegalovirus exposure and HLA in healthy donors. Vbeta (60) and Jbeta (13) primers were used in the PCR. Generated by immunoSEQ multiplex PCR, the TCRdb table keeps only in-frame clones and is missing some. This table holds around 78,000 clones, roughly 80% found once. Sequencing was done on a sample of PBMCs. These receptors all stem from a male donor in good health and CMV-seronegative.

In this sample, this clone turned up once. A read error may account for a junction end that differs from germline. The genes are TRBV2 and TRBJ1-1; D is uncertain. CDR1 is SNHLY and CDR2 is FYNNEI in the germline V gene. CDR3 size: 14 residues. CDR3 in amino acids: CASTERGMNTEAFF. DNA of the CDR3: TGTGCCAGCACTGAACGGGGAATGAACACTGAAGCTTTCTTT.

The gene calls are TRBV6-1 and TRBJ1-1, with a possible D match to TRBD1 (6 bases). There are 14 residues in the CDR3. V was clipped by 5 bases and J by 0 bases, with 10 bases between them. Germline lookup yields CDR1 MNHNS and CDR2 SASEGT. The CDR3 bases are TGTGCCAGCAGTCGGACAGAGATGAACACTGAAGCTTTCTTT. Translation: CASSRTEMNTEAFF.